These T cell receptor beta chains were read from a single sample in a study of vaccination effects on CD4 cells after COVID-19. Their recognized antigens are unknown. The assay was immunoSEQ multiplex PCR, and TCRdb's table has in-frame clones only and misses some. There are around 47,000 clones in the sample; approximately 77% occur only once, and about 10% lies in the top ten. The specimen comprised CD4+ T cells from PBMCs cultured without peptide, sampled after COVID-19 vaccination. The receptors derive from a human donor who received a COVID-19 vaccine. The CDR3 runs from the conserved cysteine through the conserved F or W. Fields, in order: V gene, J gene, clone size, D gene, CDR3 protein, CDR3 DNA. D genes are given only for firm matches. Clone size appears in some rows only: once, few, many, or a class for an expanded clone.

V: TRBV6-1; J: TRBJ1-2; size: -; D: -; CDR3: CASSEEQRYLYYGYTF; DNA: TGTGCCAGCAGTGAAGAGCAGCGATACCTTTACTATGGCTACACCTTC
V: TRBV6-6; J: TRBJ2-6; size: -; D: TRBD2; CDR3: CASSPGLAGGPGANVLTF; DNA: TGTGCCAGCAGTCCCGGACTAGCGGGGGGGCCTGGGGCCAACGTCCTGACTTTC
V: TRBV6-5; J: TRBJ2-7; size: -; D: -; CDR3: CASSLDRDPSGQYF; DNA: TGTGCCAGCAGTTTGGACCGGGACCCGAGTGGGCAGTACTTC
V: TRBV3-1/TRBV3-2; J: TRBJ2-2; size: -; D: -; CDR3: CASSQRFRRSTGELFF; DNA: TGTGCCAGCAGCCAACGATTCAGGCGTAGCACCGGGGAGCTGTTTTTT
V: TRBV18; J: TRBJ1-5; size: once; D: TRBD1; CDR3: CASSQGAQGNQPQHF; DNA: TGTGCCAGCTCACAGGGGGCCCAAGGGAATCAGCCCCAGCATTTT
V: TRBV7-9; J: TRBJ1-4; size: -; D: -; CDR3: CASSLVSGISGTNEKLFF; DNA: TGTGCCAGCAGCTTAGTCTCTGGGATCTCGGGCACTAATGAAAAACTGTTTTTT
V: TRBV29-1; J: TRBJ1-1; size: -; D: -; CDR3: CSVQNTEAFF; DNA: TGCAGCGTCCAAAACACTGAAGCTTTCTTT
V: TRBV2; J: TRBJ2-1; size: -; D: -; CDR3: CASSDTDRRPYNEQFF; DNA: TGTGCCAGCAGTGATACAGACAGGAGACCCTACAATGAGCAGTTCTTC
V: TRBV2; J: TRBJ1-3; size: -; D: -; CDR3: CASSEDQAGNTIYF; DNA: TGTGCCAGCAGTGAAGACCAGGCTGGAAACACCATATATTTT
V: TRBV5-1; J: TRBJ1-2; size: -; D: -; CDR3: CASSLDTNYGYTF; DNA: TGCGCCAGCAGCTTGGACACGAACTATGGCTACACCTTC
V: TRBV3-1/TRBV3-2; J: TRBJ2-7; size: few; D: -; CDR3: CASSQGYEQYF; DNA: TGTGCCAGCAGCCAAGGGTACGAGCAGTACTTC
V: TRBV5-1; J: TRBJ2-2; size: -; D: -; CDR3: CASSPGTTVPGELFF; DNA: TGCGCCAGCAGCCCCGGGACCACTGTACCCGGGGAGCTGTTTTTT
V: TRBV10-2; J: TRBJ2-1; size: -; D: TRBD2; CDR3: CASSESRGLMGEQFF; DNA: TGCGCCAGCAGTGAGTCGCGGGGACTAATGGGTGAGCAGTTCTTC
V: TRBV4-1; J: TRBJ2-2; size: once; D: TRBD1; CDR3: CASSQAVGQVALGELFF; DNA: TGCGCCAGCAGCCAAGCCGTGGGACAGGTAGCCTTAGGGGAGCTGTTTTTT
V: TRBV28; J: TRBJ1-5; size: -; D: -; CDR3: CASSLGSDTGQPQHF; DNA: TGTGCCAGCAGTTTAGGTTCCGACACAGGTCAGCCCCAGCATTTT
V: TRBV11-2; J: TRBJ1-5; size: few; D: -; CDR3: CASSLRSAGGDQPQHF; DNA: TGTGCCAGCAGCTTAAGATCGGCGGGGGGGGATCAGCCCCAGCATTTT
V: TRBV5-1; J: TRBJ2-7; size: -; D: -; CDR3: CASSSSEAGTYEQYF; DNA: TGCGCCAGCAGCTCCTCGGAGGCGGGGACCTACGAGCAGTACTTC
V: TRBV28; J: TRBJ1-5; size: -; D: TRBD1; CDR3: CASSRGTGADQPQHF; DNA: TGTGCCAGCAGTCGAGGGACAGGGGCCGATCAGCCCCAGCATTTT
V: TRBV3-1/TRBV3-2; J: TRBJ1-1; size: -; D: -; CDR3: CASSHGRKTEAFF; DNA: TGTGCCAGCAGCCACGGACGTAAAACTGAAGCTTTCTTT
V: TRBV5-4; J: TRBJ2-1; size: few; D: -; CDR3: CASSAGTPDNEQFF; DNA: TGTGCCAGCAGCGCCGGGACACCCGACAATGAGCAGTTCTTC
V: TRBV5-5; J: TRBJ2-5; size: -; D: -; CDR3: CASSLALGIRETQYF; DNA: TGTGCCAGCAGCTTGGCCTTAGGGATTCGGGAGACCCAGTACTTC
V: TRBV19; J: TRBJ1-3; size: -; D: -; CDR3: CASSLLAGDGNTIYF; DNA: TGTGCCAGTAGCCTGCTGGCAGGGGATGGAAACACCATATATTTT
V: TRBV14; J: TRBJ2-2; size: -; D: -; CDR3: CASSQDSAGELFF; DNA: TGTGCCAGCAGCCAAGATTCGGCCGGGGAGCTGTTTTTT
V: TRBV5-1; J: TRBJ1-6; size: -; D: -; CDR3: CASSRDFGNSPLHF; DNA: TGCGCCAGCAGTAGGGACTTCGGTAATTCACCCCTCCACTTT
V: TRBV6-2/TRBV6-3; J: TRBJ2-1; size: -; D: -; CDR3: CASSYSWAEPYNEQFF; DNA: TGTGCCAGCAGTTACTCTTGGGCGGAGCCCTACAATGAGCAGTTCTTC
V: TRBV20-1; J: TRBJ1-1; size: -; D: TRBD1; CDR3: CSASLGQDFSEAFF; DNA: TGCAGTGCTAGTTTGGGACAGGACTTCTCTGAAGCTTTCTTT
V: TRBV5-4; J: TRBJ2-7; size: -; D: TRBD2; CDR3: CASSFGTRHYEQYF; DNA: TGTGCCAGCAGCTTCGGGACTAGACACTACGAGCAGTACTTC
V: TRBV6-5; J: TRBJ2-7; size: -; D: -; CDR3: CASSYGRVDSYEQYF; DNA: TGTGCCAGCAGTTACGGGCGGGTAGACTCCTACGAGCAGTACTTC
V: TRBV4-1; J: TRBJ1-1; size: -; D: TRBD1; CDR3: CASRRTGGDYRTEAFF; DNA: TGCGCCAGCAGGCGCACAGGGGGGGACTATAGGACTGAAGCTTTCTTT
V: TRBV6-5; J: TRBJ2-7; size: -; D: -; CDR3: CASNSLRDPYYEQYF; DNA: TGTGCCAGCAATTCCTTGCGGGACCCTTACTACGAGCAGTACTTC
V: TRBV7-9; J: TRBJ1-4; size: -; D: TRBD1; CDR3: CASSHRQGNEKLFF; DNA: TGTGCCAGCAGCCATAGACAGGGTAATGAAAAACTGTTTTTT
V: TRBV29-1; J: TRBJ1-1; size: -; D: -; CDR3: CSAKWAGNTEAFF; DNA: TGCAGCGCTAAGTGGGCTGGCAACACTGAAGCTTTCTTT
V: TRBV3-1/TRBV3-2; J: TRBJ2-4; size: -; D: TRBD2; CDR3: CASSGGTSGGGIQYF; DNA: TGTGCCAGCAGCGGGGGGACTAGCGGAGGGGGCATTCAGTACTTC
V: TRBV19; J: TRBJ2-1; size: -; D: -; CDR3: CASSDPLRRGNEQFF; DNA: TGTGCCAGTAGTGACCCCCTGAGAAGAGGCAATGAGCAGTTCTTC
V: TRBV10-3; J: TRBJ1-1; size: -; D: TRBD1; CDR3: CAIRGDSAGIGAFF; DNA: TGTGCCATCAGGGGGGACAGTGCCGGAATCGGAGCTTTCTTT
V: TRBV15; J: TRBJ1-2; size: -; D: -; CDR3: CATSRGALSQNYGYTF; DNA: TGTGCCACCAGCAGGGGAGCTTTAAGTCAAAACTATGGCTACACCTTC
V: TRBV19; J: TRBJ2-1; size: -; D: -; CDR3: CASKKGSSSYNEQFF; DNA: TGTGCCAGTAAGAAGGGGTCGAGCTCCTACAATGAGCAGTTCTTC
V: TRBV7-9; J: TRBJ1-1; size: few; D: TRBD1; CDR3: CASSARTGGYTEAFF; DNA: TGTGCCAGCAGCGCCCGGACAGGGGGCTACACTGAAGCTTTCTTT
V: TRBV11-1; J: TRBJ1-1; size: -; D: TRBD1; CDR3: CASSSRTGRHTEAFF; DNA: TGTGCCAGCAGCTCTCGGACAGGGAGACACACTGAAGCTTTCTTT
V: TRBV9; J: TRBJ2-7; size: -; D: -; CDR3: CASSVNGVLSSYEQYF; DNA: TGTGCCAGCAGCGTTAACGGCGTACTAAGCTCCTACGAGCAGTACTTC
V: TRBV19; J: TRBJ2-1; size: -; D: TRBD2; CDR3: CASSIATPSGSSYNEQFF; DNA: TGTGCCAGTAGTATAGCTACCCCTAGCGGGAGCTCCTACAATGAGCAGTTCTTC
V: TRBV14; J: TRBJ1-1; size: few; D: -; CDR3: CASSQDRGALPTEAFF; DNA: TGTGCCAGCAGCCAAGACAGGGGCGCCTTGCCCACTGAAGCTTTCTTT
V: TRBV6-5; J: TRBJ2-7; size: -; D: -; CDR3: CASIKRDEQYF; DNA: TGTGCCAGCATAAAGCGGGACGAGCAGTACTTC
V: TRBV5-8; J: TRBJ2-1; size: -; D: -; CDR3: CASTPGTPPYEQFF; DNA: TGTGCCAGCACCCCAGGGACCCCCCCGTATGAGCAGTTCTTC
V: TRBV19; J: TRBJ2-3; size: -; D: TRBD1; CDR3: CASSVRQGPTDTQYF; DNA: TGTGCCAGTAGTGTTCGACAGGGCCCCACAGATACGCAGTATTTT
V: TRBV6-1; J: TRBJ1-6; size: -; D: -; CDR3: CASSEALRGNSPLHF; DNA: TGTGCCAGCAGTGAAGCGCTTCGTGGGAATTCACCCCTCCACTTT
V: TRBV4-1; J: TRBJ1-2; size: -; D: TRBD1; CDR3: CASSQEGDRGNYGYTF; DNA: TGCGCCAGCAGCCAAGAAGGGGACAGGGGCAACTATGGCTACACCTTC
V: TRBV4-1; J: TRBJ1-4; size: -; D: -; CDR3: CASSQSSGAVNEKLFF; DNA: TGCGCCAGCAGCCAAAGTTCAGGGGCCGTTAATGAAAAACTGTTTTTT
V: TRBV30; J: TRBJ2-2; size: -; D: -; CDR3: CAWNHGGVTGELFF; DNA: TGTGCCTGGAACCACGGCGGGGTCACCGGGGAGCTGTTTTTT
V: TRBV7-9; J: TRBJ2-7; size: once; D: TRBD1; CDR3: CASRLTGGEQYF; DNA: TGTGCCAGCAGATTGACAGGGGGCGAGCAGTACTTC
V: TRBV3-1/TRBV3-2; J: TRBJ2-7; size: -; D: -; CDR3: CASSQPGGGEQYF; DNA: TGTGCCAGCAGCCAACCAGGGGGGGGCGAGCAGTACTTC
V: TRBV29-1; J: TRBJ2-7; size: -; D: TRBD2; CDR3: CSVTPGTIAYEQYF; DNA: TGCAGCGTTACTCCCGGGACTATCGCCTACGAGCAGTACTTC
V: TRBV11-3; J: TRBJ1-1; size: -; D: TRBD1; CDR3: CASSSQGEGALHTEAFF; DNA: TGTGCCAGCAGCTCCCAAGGGGAGGGGGCTCTGCACACTGAAGCTTTCTTT
V: TRBV2; J: TRBJ1-2; size: few; D: -; CDR3: CASRLGNYGYTF; DNA: TGTGCCAGCAGATTGGGGAACTATGGCTACACCTTC
V: TRBV3-1/TRBV3-2; J: TRBJ2-2; size: -; D: TRBD2; CDR3: CASSQAYWRGGPGELFF; DNA: TGTGCCAGCAGCCAAGCTTATTGGCGGGGGGGCCCCGGGGAGCTGTTTTTT
V: TRBV19; J: TRBJ2-2; size: few; D: -; CDR3: CASSTSFFGTGELFF; DNA: TGTGCCAGTAGTACCTCCTTTTTCGGGACCGGGGAGCTGTTTTTT
V: TRBV5-1; J: TRBJ2-1; size: -; D: -; CDR3: CASSLNPNEQFF; DNA: TGCGCCAGCAGCTTGAACCCCAATGAGCAGTTCTTC
V: TRBV5-1; J: TRBJ1-2; size: -; D: -; CDR3: CASSFDGVGYTF; DNA: TGCGCCAGCAGCTTCGATGGGGTTGGCTACACCTTC
V: TRBV6-5; J: TRBJ2-7; size: -; D: -; CDR3: CASPPLDYEQYF; DNA: TGTGCCAGCCCTCCCCTCGACTACGAGCAGTACTTC